The 8 T cell receptor beta chains in this list originate from one sample, sequenced in a study of blood T cell repertoires in COVID-19. TCRdb's table, derived via immunoSEQ multiplex PCR, lists solely in-frame clones and lacks some. This table has more than 80,000 clones, approximately 85% appearing once. Sequencing was performed on peripheral blood. The receptors originated from a woman over 75 with COVID-19, enrolled during active disease.

The gene calls are TRBV4-1 and TRBJ2-1, with 8 bases lining up with TRBD2. CDR3 length equals 15 residues. CDR1 and CDR2 (germline): MGHRA, YSYEKL. V lost 4 bases, J lost 3 bases, and 5 bases stayed unmatched. CDR3 sequence (DNA): TGCGCCAGCAGCCGTAGCGGGGATTTCTACAATGAGCAGTTCTTC. As protein: CASSRSGDFYNEQFF.

The chain links TRBV6-5 to TRBJ1-6; D is unclear. There are 15 residues in the CDR3. The V and J ends lost 0 bases and 7 bases respectively, with 10 bases between them. Germline CDR1 MNHEY, CDR2 SVGAGI. CDR3 loop: CASSYSGSTNSPLHF. The CDR3 bases are TGTGCCAGCAGTTACTCCGGGTCCACAAATTCACCCCTCCACTTT.

The rearrangement links TRBV10-1 to TRBJ2-7; 8 bases align to TRBD1. This CDR3 contains 14 residues. The J segment lost 2 bases and the V segment lost 10 bases, leaving 10 bases of the junction unmatched. Germline V gene lookup returns CDR1 WNHNN and CDR2 SYGVQD (reference sequence). CDR3 coding DNA: TGCGCCAAACTTGGGACAGGAATAACCTACGAGCAGTACTTC. It specifies CAKLGTGITYEQYF.

The chain couples TRBV11-2 to TRBJ2-6, with D tentatively TRBD1 (5 bases). With 5 bases removed from V and 0 bases from J, the gap between germline ends came to 14 bases. This CDR3 is built from 17 residues. CDR1 and CDR2 (germline): SGHAT, FQNNGV. The CDR3 nucleotides are TGTGCCAGCAGCCATATATCAGGGAACTCTGGGGCCAACGTCCTGACTTTC. Its protein product is CASSHISGNSGANVLTF.

V usage is TRBV4-2 and J usage is TRBJ2-7, with 8 nucleotides matching TRBD2. CDR3 size: 15 residues. With 4 bases clipped from V and 1 base from J, the junction kept 6 bases outside the gene matches. Germline V lookup: CDR1 LGHNA, CDR2 YNFKEQ. The CDR3 DNA follows: TGTGCCAGCAGCCCGGGACTAGTAGTATCCTACGAGCAGTACTTC. It is translated as CASSPGLVVSYEQYF.

The chain employs TRBV7-6 and TRBJ2-7; TRBD2 might be the D (6 bases). The ends were cut back, 5 bases at V and 0 bases at J, with 11 bases in the middle. CDR1 and CDR2 from the germline V gene are SGHVS and FNYEAQ. The CDR3 extends over 14 amino acids. The CDR3 coding sequence is TGTGCCAGCAGCCCCGGGGGAAGCTCCTACGAGCAGTACTTC. This encodes CASSPGGSSYEQYF.

This clone has a single count. The chain joins TRBV7-2 to TRBJ2-5, with D possibly TRBD1 on 6 matching bases. This CDR3 contains 15 residues. Between the trimmed V and J ends, which lost 6 bases and 1 base, there was a span of 15 bases. Germline V gene lookup returns CDR1 SGHTA and CDR2 FQGNSA. CDR3 amino acids: CASRRGQYPQETQYF. CDR3 nucleotides: TGTGCCAGCAGGAGAGGACAGTACCCCCAAGAGACCCAGTACTTC.

The CDR3 DNA follows: TGTGCCAGCAGGCATACTAGCTTGGATACGCAGTATTTT. Translating it yields CASRHTSLDTQYF. The chain is built from TRBV3-1 (or the pseudogene TRBV3-2) and TRBJ2-3; weak D call: TRBD2 (6 bases). Trimming shortened V by 6 bases and J by 6 bases, and 13 bases separated the two germline ends. This CDR3 has 13 residues. The germline gives CDR1 LGHDT, CDR2 YNNKEL (reference sequence).